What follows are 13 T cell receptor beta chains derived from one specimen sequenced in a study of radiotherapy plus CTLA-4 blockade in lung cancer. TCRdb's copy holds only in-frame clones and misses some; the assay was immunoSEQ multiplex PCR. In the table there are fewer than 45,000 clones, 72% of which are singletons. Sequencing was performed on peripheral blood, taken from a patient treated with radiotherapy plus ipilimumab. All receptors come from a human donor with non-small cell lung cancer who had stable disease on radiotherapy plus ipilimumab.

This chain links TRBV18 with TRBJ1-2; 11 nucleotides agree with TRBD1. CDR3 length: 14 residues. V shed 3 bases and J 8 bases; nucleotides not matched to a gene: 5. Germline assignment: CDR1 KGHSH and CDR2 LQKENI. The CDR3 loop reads CASSPRTGGTGYTF. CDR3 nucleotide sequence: TGTGCCAGCTCACCCCGGACAGGGGGCACGGGCTACACCTTC.

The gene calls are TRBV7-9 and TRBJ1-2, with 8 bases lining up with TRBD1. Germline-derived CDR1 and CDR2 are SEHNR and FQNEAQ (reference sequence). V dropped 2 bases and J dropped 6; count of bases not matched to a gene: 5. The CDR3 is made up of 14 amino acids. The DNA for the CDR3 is TGTGCCAGCAGCTTAATCCAGGGGGCTCATGGCTACACCTTC. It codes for CASSLIQGAHGYTF.

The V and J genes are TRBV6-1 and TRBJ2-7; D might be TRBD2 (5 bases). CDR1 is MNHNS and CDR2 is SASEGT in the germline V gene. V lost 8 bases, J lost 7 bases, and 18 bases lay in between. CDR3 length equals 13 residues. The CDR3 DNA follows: TGTGCCAGCGCCTGGACCGGCCGAGGGGAGCAGTACTTC. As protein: CASAWTGRGEQYF.

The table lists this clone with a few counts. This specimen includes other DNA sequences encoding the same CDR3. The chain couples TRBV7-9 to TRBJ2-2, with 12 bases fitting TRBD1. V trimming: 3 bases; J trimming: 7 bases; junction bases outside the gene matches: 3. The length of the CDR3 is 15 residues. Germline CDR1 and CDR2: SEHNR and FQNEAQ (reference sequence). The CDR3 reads CASSFGDRGLGELFF. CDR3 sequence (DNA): TGTGCCAGCAGCTTCGGGGACAGGGGGCTCGGGGAGCTGTTTTTT.

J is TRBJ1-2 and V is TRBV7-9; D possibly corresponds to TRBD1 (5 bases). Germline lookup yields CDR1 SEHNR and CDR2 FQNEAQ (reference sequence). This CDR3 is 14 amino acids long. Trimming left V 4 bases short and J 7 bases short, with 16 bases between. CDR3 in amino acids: CASSSGTFYGGYTF. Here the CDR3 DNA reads TGTGCCAGCAGCTCGGGGACTTTCTATGGTGGCTACACCTTC.

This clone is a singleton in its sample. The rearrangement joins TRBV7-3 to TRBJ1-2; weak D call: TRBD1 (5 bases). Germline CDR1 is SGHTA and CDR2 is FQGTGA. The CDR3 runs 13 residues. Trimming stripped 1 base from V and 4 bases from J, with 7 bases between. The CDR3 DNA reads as TGTGCCAGCAGCTTAAGGGGCGGCTATGGCTACACCTTC. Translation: CASSLRGGYGYTF.

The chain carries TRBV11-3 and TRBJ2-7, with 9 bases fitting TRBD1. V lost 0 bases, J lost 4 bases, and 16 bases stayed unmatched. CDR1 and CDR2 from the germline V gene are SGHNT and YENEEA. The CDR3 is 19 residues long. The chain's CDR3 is CASSLDYGRRGQGFYEQYF. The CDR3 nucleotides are TGTGCCAGCAGCTTAGATTACGGGCGACGGGGACAGGGCTTTTACGAGCAGTACTTC.

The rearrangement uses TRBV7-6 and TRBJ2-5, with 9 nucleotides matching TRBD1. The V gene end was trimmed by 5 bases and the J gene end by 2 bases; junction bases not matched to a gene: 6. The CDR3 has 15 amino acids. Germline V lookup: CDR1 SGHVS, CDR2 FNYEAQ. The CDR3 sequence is CASSDGTGRQETQYF. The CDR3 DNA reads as TGTGCCAGCAGCGATGGGACAGGGCGGCAAGAGACCCAGTACTTC.

The CDR3 DNA reads TGTGCCAGTAGTACCGGACAGGGAAGGGGTGAAAAACTGTTTTTT. This sequence encodes CASSTGQGRGEKLFF. This sequence joins TRBV19 and TRBJ1-4; TRBD1 matches at 8 bases. With 4 bases clipped from V and 7 bases from J, the junction kept 8 bases outside the gene matches. The CDR3 is 15 residues long. The germline CDR1 and CDR2 sequences are LNHDA and SQIVND (reference sequence). Supplemented by reference TRBV19 and TRBJ1-4, the full variable domain reads DGGITQSPKYLFRKEGQNVTLSCEQNLNHDAMYWYRQDPGQGLRLIYYSQIVNDFQKGDIAEGYSVSREKKESFPLTVTSAQKNPTAFYLCASSTGQGRGEKLFFGSGTQLSVL.

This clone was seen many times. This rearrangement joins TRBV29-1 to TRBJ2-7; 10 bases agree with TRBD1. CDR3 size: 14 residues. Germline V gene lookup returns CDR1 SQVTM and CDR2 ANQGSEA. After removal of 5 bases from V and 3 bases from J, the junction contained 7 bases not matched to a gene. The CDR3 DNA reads TGCAGCGTTCTCCGGGACAGGGGTGGCTACGAGCAGTACTTC. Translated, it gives CSVLRDRGGYEQYF.

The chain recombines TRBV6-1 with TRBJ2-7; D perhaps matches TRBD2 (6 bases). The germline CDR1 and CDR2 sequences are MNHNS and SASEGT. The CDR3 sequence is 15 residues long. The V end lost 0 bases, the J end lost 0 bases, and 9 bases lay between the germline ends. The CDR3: CASSEAAGSSYEQYF. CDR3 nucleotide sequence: TGTGCCAGCAGTGAAGCGGCGGGGAGCTCCTACGAGCAGTACTTC.

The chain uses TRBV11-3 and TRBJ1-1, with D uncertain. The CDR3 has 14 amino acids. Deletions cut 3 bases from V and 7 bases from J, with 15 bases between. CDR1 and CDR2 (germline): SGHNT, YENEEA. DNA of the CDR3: TGTGCCAGCAGCTTCCAAACCGGACGGGATGAAGCTTTCTTT. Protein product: CASSFQTGRDEAFF. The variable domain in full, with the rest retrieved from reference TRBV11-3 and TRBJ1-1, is EAGVVQSPRYKIIEKKQPVAFWCNPISGHNTLYWYLQNLGQGPELLIRYENEEAVDDSQLPKDRFSAERLKGVDSTLKIQPAELGDSAVYLCASSFQTGRDEAFFGQGTRLTVV.

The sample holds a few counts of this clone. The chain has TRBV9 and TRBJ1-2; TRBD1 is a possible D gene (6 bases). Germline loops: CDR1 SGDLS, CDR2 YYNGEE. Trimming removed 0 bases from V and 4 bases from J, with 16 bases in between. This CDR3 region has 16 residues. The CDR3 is CASSVGYGGQGYGYTF. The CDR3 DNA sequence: TGTGCCAGCAGCGTAGGTTACGGGGGGCAGGGCTATGGCTACACCTTC.